This T cell receptor beta chain was recorded in a study of blood T cell repertoires in COVID-19. About the study: Acute and convalescent COVID-19 samples came from the United States, Italy and Spain. PBMCs, B-cell-depleted T cells, or T cells were the source of the cDNA or gDNA that made up the material.

This clone was recorded only once. Compared with germline, one end of the junction differs, possibly owing to a read error. In the authors' workflow: Estimation of nucleated cell counts relied on the amplification of reference gene primers. Repertoires were generated with immunoSEQ multiplex PCR, while TCRdb's copy carries only in-frame clones and drops some. V, J and clone size were drawn from that table, and D and trimming were deduced from the DNA. The sample lists 85,000 to 95,000 clones; 89% were seen once. The CDR3 consists of 15 residues. Germline loops: CDR1 MDHEN, CDR2 SYDVKM. The chain employs TRBV28 and TRBJ2-5; 11 nucleotides align to TRBD2. This sequence was found in an elderly woman with active COVID-19. Input material: peripheral blood. CDR3 residues: CASSLAGGIQEAQYF. CDR3 bases: TGTGCCAGCAGTCTAGCGGGAGGAATCCAAGAGGCCCAGTACTTC.